The entry that follows covers one TCR beta chain sequence. The germline V gene encodes CDR1 MDHEN and CDR2 SYDVKM. The J segment lost 4 bases and the V segment lost 4 bases, leaving 7 bases of the junction unmatched. The CDR3 is made up of 14 amino acids. This sample was taken from a study of blood T cell repertoires in COVID-19. On the study more broadly: Collection of acute and convalescent COVID-19 samples took place in the United States, Italy and Spain. T cells, B-cell-depleted T cells, or PBMCs provided the cDNA or gDNA that served as material.

Using immunoSEQ multiplex PCR, the repertoire was profiled, and TCRdb retains in-frame clones only, with some absent. This sample has over 200,000 clones; about four fifths occur once, and the top ten carry about 2.3%. Sequencing was done on a sample of peripheral blood. The TCR comes from a woman aged 40 to 50 with active or convalescent COVID-19. The chain joins TRBV28 to TRBJ2-7; 7 bases match TRBD1. In nucleotides, the CDR3 is TGTGCCAGCAGTTCCGGGACAGCACGGTACGAGCAGTACTTC. It translates to CASSSGTARYEQYF.